A single sample gave rise to the 7 T cell receptor beta chains below, sequenced in a study of T cell responses to AZD1222 COVID-19 vaccine. The protocol was immunoSEQ multiplex PCR, while the TCRdb copy is restricted to in-frame clones and leaves out a portion. The sample includes about 140,000 clones, 70% to 90% of them seen just once. This sample comprised peripheral blood, obtained on day 0 of AZD1222 vaccination. These receptors were collected from an adult in good health.

The chain links TRBV4-1 to TRBJ2-6; maybe TRBD2 (6 bases). CDR1 MGHRA and CDR2 YSYEKL come from the germline V gene. This CDR3 comprises 16 residues. V gave up 0 bases and J gave up 3 bases, with 9 bases separating them. The CDR3 DNA reads as TGCGCCAGCAGCCAAGATGGAGGGGTTGGGGCCAACGTCCTGACTTTC. It encodes CASSQDGGVGANVLTF.

V is TRBV30 and J is TRBJ1-6, with 7 positions matching TRBD1. V was clipped by 3 bases and J by 8 bases; unmatched bases: 4. Germline V lookup: CDR1 GTSNPN, CDR2 SVGIG (reference sequence). This CDR3 has 13 amino acids. Here the CDR3 DNA reads TGTGCCTGGAGACGGGACAGCTATTCACCCCTCCACTTT. The encoded protein is CAWRRDSYSPLHF.

The chain employs TRBV30 and TRBJ1-3; D gene ambiguous. The germline V and J ends were trimmed by 2 bases and 2 bases, with 4 bases remaining between them. Germline CDR1 is GTSNPN and CDR2 is SVGIG (reference sequence). This CDR3 is built from 12 residues. The DNA of the CDR3 is TGTGCCTGGAGTACTGCTGGAAACACCATATATTTT. Residues: CAWSTAGNTIYF. The whole variable domain, filled in from reference TRBV30 and TRBJ1-3, reads SQTIHQWPATLVQPVGSPLSLECTVEGTSNPNLYWYRQAAGRGLQLLFYSVGIGQISSEVPQNLSASRPQDRQFILSSKKLLLSDSGFYLCAWSTAGNTIYFGEGSWLTVV.

The V and J genes are TRBV6-5 and TRBJ2-7; TRBD1 matches at 10 bases. Germline CDR1 is MNHEY and CDR2 is SVGAGI. The junction had 4 bases not matched to a gene; V was cut back by 5 bases and J by 3 bases. The CDR3 sequence is 14 residues long. CDR3: CASSRTGGDYEQYF. The CDR3 coding sequence is TGTGCCAGCAGTCGGACAGGGGGAGACTACGAGCAGTACTTC.

J is TRBJ1-5 and V is TRBV13; 7 positions match TRBD1. CDR3 length: 15 residues. The V and J ends lost 0 bases and 6 bases, in that order; junction bases with no gene match: 5. From germline, CDR1 is PRHDT and CDR2 FYEKMQ (reference sequence). The chain's CDR3 is CASSLGTGSGQPQHF. The CDR3 DNA reads TGTGCCAGCAGCTTAGGGACAGGGTCCGGTCAGCCCCAGCATTTT.

The chain links TRBV11-2 to TRBJ2-5; D is ambiguous. The CDR3 covers 15 residues. V dropped 4 bases and J dropped 4 bases, with 16 bases sitting between them. The germline CDR1 and CDR2 sequences are SGHAT and FQNNGV. CDR3 nucleotides: TGTGCCAGCAGCTCTTTACTGGAGTATCCAGAGACCCAGTACTTC. Translated: CASSSLLEYPETQYF. The full variable domain, in which reference TRBV11-2 and TRBJ2-5 provide the parts outside the CDR3, is EAGVAQSPRYKIIEKRQSVAFWCNPISGHATLYWYQQILGQGPKLLIQFQNNGVVDDSQLPKDRFSAERLKGVDSTLKIQPAKLEDSAVYLCASSSLLEYPETQYFGPGTRLLVL.

V is TRBV5-4 and J is TRBJ2-3; no clear D gene. The CDR3 is 12 residues long. Trimming pared 2 bases from V and 6 bases from J, leaving 7 bases between. The V gene's germline CDR1 is SGHNT and CDR2 YYREEE (reference sequence). CDR3 protein: CASSFGLDTQYF. The CDR3, as DNA: TGTGCCAGCAGCTTCGGCCTTGATACGCAGTATTTT.